Presented here are 2 T cell receptor beta chains from one specimen sequenced in a study of T cell responses to AZD1222 COVID-19 vaccine. Some clones are missing from TCRdb's copy, which holds only in-frame ones; the method was immunoSEQ multiplex PCR. The table lists around 120,000 clones, 93% of them singletons, with less than 6% in the top ten. Sequencing used peripheral blood, obtained 28 days after the second AZD1222 dose. These receptors were obtained from an adult who received the AZD1222 COVID-19 vaccine.

The chain carries TRBV6-6 and TRBJ1-1; D possibly corresponds to TRBD1 (5 bases). In germline, CDR1 is MNHNY, CDR2 SVGAGI (reference sequence). Between the trimmed V and J ends, which lost 8 bases and 0 bases, there was a span of 16 bases. The CDR3 runs to 15 residues. The CDR3 DNA follows: TGTGCCAGCCGTTCATCCGGGACCTTGAACACTGAAGCTTTCTTT. This encodes CASRSSGTLNTEAFF.

As to this clone: Other DNA sequences from this sample encode an identical CDR3 as well. V is TRBV7-2 and J is TRBJ2-7; a weak D match, TRBD1 (5 bases). V was trimmed by 4 bases and J by 4 bases, leaving 11 bases between them. The CDR3 runs 13 residues. CDR1 SGHTA and CDR2 FQGNSA come from the germline V gene. Here the CDR3 reads CASSSRQRYEQYF. CDR3 coding DNA: TGTGCCAGCAGCTCCCGACAGAGATACGAGCAGTACTTC.